Shown below are 14 T cell receptor beta chains from a single sample sequenced in a study of cytomegalovirus exposure and HLA in healthy donors. PCR involved 60 Vbeta and 13 Jbeta primers. Assay used: immunoSEQ multiplex PCR; TCRdb lists only in-frame clones, some missing. Of about 200,000 clones in the sample, less than 90% were seen once. Sequenced material: PBMCs. The receptors here all came from a woman in her 30s in good health and CMV-seronegative.

Comment on this clone: This sample includes further DNA sequences coding for the same CDR3. The chain recombines TRBV5-1 with TRBJ1-1, with a possible D match to TRBD1 (5 bases). The CDR3 totals 13 residues. Trimming took off 0 bases at V and 5 bases at J, with 8 bases between the two ends. Per germline, CDR1 SGHRS and CDR2 YFSETQ. The CDR3 loop is CASSLGGDTEAFF. DNA for the CDR3: TGCGCCAGCAGCTTGGGGGGGGATACTGAAGCTTTCTTT.

The chain recombines TRBV6-5 with TRBJ2-3, with D tentatively TRBD1 (6 bases). Trimming shortened V by 5 bases and J by 4 bases, and 16 bases separated the two germline ends. The germline CDR1 and CDR2 sequences are MNHEY and SVGAGI. The CDR3 is 15 amino acids. This CDR3 is CASSQTGTLPDTQYF. The CDR3, as DNA: TGTGCCAGCAGTCAGACCGGGACACTGCCAGATACGCAGTATTTT.

This clone occurred once. The chain has TRBV7-2 and TRBJ2-7; D not resolved. Per the germline V gene, CDR1 is SGHTA and CDR2 is FQGNSA. The CDR3 is made up of 15 amino acids. Trimming removed 0 bases from V and 3 bases from J, with 12 bases in between. The CDR3 nucleotides are TGTGCCAGCAGCTTAGCTTGGTCCGGTGACTACGAGCAGTACTTC. It translates to CASSLAWSGDYEQYF. The variable domain in full, with the rest retrieved from reference TRBV7-2 and TRBJ2-7, is GAGVSQSPSNKVTEKGKDVELRCDPISGHTALYWYRQSLGQGLEFLIYFQGNSAPDKSGLPSDRFSAERTGGSVSTLTIQRTQQEDSAVYLCASSLAWSGDYEQYFGPGTRLTVT.

The chain joins TRBV4-1 to TRBJ2-3; 7 nucleotides match TRBD2. Losses at the gene ends were 2 bases for V and 1 base for J; bases not matched to a gene: 3. The germline gives CDR1 MGHRA, CDR2 YSYEKL. The CDR3 runs to 15 residues. CDR3 protein: CASSQSRGGTDTQYF. The DNA of the CDR3 is TGCGCCAGCAGCCAAAGCCGGGGGGGCACAGATACGCAGTATTTT.

This chain connects TRBV7-2 to TRBJ2-1; TRBD2 matches at 9 bases. The germline V gene has CDR1 SGHTA and CDR2 FQGNSA. V trimming: 8 bases; J trimming: 10 bases; junction bases outside the gene matches: 12. The CDR3 covers 14 residues. The CDR3 DNA is TGTGCCAGCGGGATAGCGGGGGCTACATTCGAGCAGTTCTTC. Amino acids: CASGIAGATFEQFF. The variable domain in full, completed from reference TRBV7-2 and TRBJ2-1, reads GAGVSQSPSNKVTEKGKDVELRCDPISGHTALYWYRQSLGQGLEFLIYFQGNSAPDKSGLPSDRFSAERTGGSVSTLTIQRTQQEDSAVYLCASGIAGATFEQFFGPGTRLTVL.

This clone was detected once. The chain carries TRBV2 and TRBJ1-1, with 7 positions matching TRBD1. The junction had 5 bases not matched to a gene; V was cut back by 4 bases and J by 6 bases. Germline CDR1 and CDR2: SNHLY and FYNNEI. The CDR3 extends over 13 amino acids. This CDR3 reads CASSVGTDSEAFF. The DNA of the CDR3 is TGTGCCAGCAGTGTCGGGACAGATTCTGAAGCTTTCTTT.

This rearrangement joins TRBV7-9 to TRBJ2-1, with a tentative D call TRBD2 (6 bases). Germline assignment: CDR1 SEHNR and CDR2 FQNEAQ (reference sequence). The CDR3 is 18 amino acids. V lost 3 bases and J lost 8, with 26 bases in between. CDR3 sequence reads: CASSFDRHTGSHRDEQFF. CDR3 nucleotide sequence: TGTGCCAGCAGCTTCGACAGACATACCGGGAGCCATCGGGATGAGCAGTTCTTC.

The rearrangement links TRBV5-1 to TRBJ2-2, with D unclear. V lost 2 bases to trimming and J lost 1 base, with 6 bases between them. The CDR3 covers 14 residues. Germline V gene lookup returns CDR1 SGHRS and CDR2 YFSETQ. The CDR3 protein is CASSLAGNTGELFF. The CDR3 DNA reads TGCGCCAGCAGCTTAGCAGGGAACACCGGGGAGCTGTTTTTT.

The rearrangement joins TRBV7-9 to TRBJ2-7; TRBD1 aligns across 9 bases. After removal of 3 bases from V and 6 bases from J, the junction contained 3 bases not matched to a gene. Germline V gives CDR1 SEHNR, CDR2 FQNEAQ (reference sequence). This CDR3 is built from 13 residues. CDR3 amino acids: CASSFRDRVEQYF. The CDR3 bases are TGTGCCAGCAGCTTTCGGGACAGGGTCGAGCAGTACTTC.

The rearrangement uses TRBV13 and TRBJ1-1; D gene ambiguous. With 3 bases removed from V and 1 base from J, the gap between germline ends came to 15 bases. Germline V gene lookup returns CDR1 PRHDT and CDR2 FYEKMQ (reference sequence). The CDR3 contains 16 residues. In nucleotides, the CDR3 is TGTGCCAGCAGCTTGGTGGGTGGGCCTCGGAACACTGAAGCTTTCTTT. Encoded protein: CASSLVGGPRNTEAFF.

This chain links TRBV6-1 with TRBJ2-7; the D is unclear. Germline lookup yields CDR1 MNHNS and CDR2 SASEGT. The CDR3 length is 14 residues. Trimming stripped 9 bases from V and 0 bases from J, with 15 bases between. The CDR3 coding sequence is TGTGCCAGTCTACTGGGCCCTAACTCCTACGAGCAGTACTTC. The encoded protein is CASLLGPNSYEQYF.

The chain employs TRBV7-9 and TRBJ2-5, with D hard to call. The V and J ends lost 8 bases and 0 bases respectively, with 10 bases between them. The CDR3 is 13 amino acids. Germline V lookup: CDR1 SEHNR, CDR2 FQNEAQ (reference sequence). The CDR3 reads CASSPGYQETQYF. The CDR3 bases are TGTGCCAGCTCTCCCGGGTACCAAGAGACCCAGTACTTC.

The chain uses TRBV27 and TRBJ1-5; D perhaps matches TRBD1 (5 bases). Trimming took off 2 bases at V and 3 bases at J, with 14 bases between the two ends. Per the germline V gene, CDR1 is MNHEY and CDR2 is SMNVEV (reference sequence). The CDR3 has 16 amino acids. Here the CDR3 DNA reads TGTGCCAGCAGTTTAGGGGGGAATCCTGCCAATCAGCCCCAGCATTTT. As protein: CASSLGGNPANQPQHF.

The genes are TRBV6-1 and TRBJ2-7; a possible D gene is TRBD2 (6 bases). Trimming removed 6 bases from V and 5 bases from J, with 17 bases in between. Germline values: CDR1 MNHNS, CDR2 SASEGT. The CDR3 is made up of 14 amino acids. The CDR3 sequence is CASRMGDSRDEQYF. The CDR3 bases are TGTGCCAGCAGGATGGGGGACTCAAGGGACGAGCAGTACTTC.